This T cell receptor beta chain was recovered during a study of shared clonotypes between healthy human individuals. CD45RO negativity and positive selection for CCR7 defined naive CD8 cells, a population that excluded terminally differentiated effector memory CD45RA+ cells. Assay execution proceeded at the deep level. Using immunoSEQ multiplex PCR, the repertoire was profiled, and TCRdb retains in-frame clones only, with some absent. The table has some 2.1 million clones, just under 95% seen once; the top ten hold about 1.1%. Looked up from germline, CDR1 is SQVTM and CDR2 is ANQGSEA. The CDR3 consists of 13 residues. V was trimmed by 0 bases and J by 4 bases, leaving 9 bases between them.

Sequenced material: naive CD8+ T cells sorted from blood. This chain joins TRBV29-1 and TRBJ1-2, with D unresolved. The origin of this receptor is a man between 18 and 35 years old in good health. The CDR3 region is CSVEEGVGYGYTF. Here the CDR3 DNA reads TGCAGCGTTGAAGAGGGTGTCGGCTATGGCTACACCTTC. Filled out from reference TRBV29-1 and TRBJ1-2, the complete variable domain reads SAVISQKPSRDICQRGTSLTIQCQVDSQVTMMFWYRQQPGQSLTLIATANQGSEATYESGFVIDKFPISRPNLTFSTLTVSNMSPEDSSIYLCSVEEGVGYGYTFGSGTRLTVV.